Listed below are T cell receptor beta chains from one sample, sequenced in a study of cytomegalovirus exposure and HLA in healthy donors. Some clones are missing from TCRdb's copy, which holds only in-frame ones; the method was immunoSEQ multiplex PCR. The sample shows about 100,000 clones, 65% to 80% of them seen only once. Source material: PBMCs. The receptors derive from a woman in her thirties or forties in good health and CMV-seronegative. The conserved cysteine and the conserved F or W are not part of the CDR3 here.

TRBV9 | ASSGRAPQETQY
TRBV7-2 | ASSLAGQGYEQY
TRBV6-6 | ASSYVGQGRSPLH
TRBV14 | ASSPTGNVRDTEAF
TRBV7-6 | ASSFRGQGLGSPLH
TRBV15 | ATSRAGLAGSYEQY
TRBV14 | ASSQIQGGFQETQY
TRBV7-9 | ASSSSGRSNTGELF
TRBV30 | AWSVPQGLTDTQY
TRBV2 | ASSVQGSNQPQH
TRBV5-6 | ASSLLSAEPQH
TRBV6-1 | ASSEDGRGVAEQY